This TCR beta chain comes out of a study of CD8 T cells in ankylosing spondylitis. MiXCR was run by TCRdb on the 5' RACE reads, yielding one entry per CDR3 protein. The table includes 390,000 or so distinct CDR3 sequences, approximately 20% detected once. Study conclusions and caveats: Within ankylosing spondylitis blood, a TCR beta motif made up of under 10 highly homologous variants appeared to be characteristic.

There are 15 residues in the CDR3. In germline, CDR1 is SGHTA, CDR2 FQGNSA. The V and J ends lost 7 bases and 6 bases, in that order; junction bases with no gene match: 7. Concerning this clonotype: Its specificity is not known.

The sequencing input was blood, either unsorted or a sorted T cell fraction (not recorded which). The V gene is TRBV7-2, the J gene TRBJ2-3, with 13 bases aligning to TRBD2. This receptor was identified in a male donor with ankylosing spondylitis. For the CDR3, the DNA is TGTGCCAGCACCCACGCGACTAGCGGGAGGGATACGCAGTATTTT. It encodes CASTHATSGRDTQYF.